This TCR beta chain was recovered during a study of immune evolution from preneoplasia to lung adenocarcinoma. Study summary: HLA loss of heterozygosity: less than 9% AIS, about 15% MIA, around 35% ADC, none AAH. Overall study results and limits: From normal lung to invasive adenocarcinoma, top clone frequencies appeared to decrease. Normal lung had highest clonality; later lesions appeared denser, more diverse.

This CDR3 has 15 amino acids. V was pared by 3 bases and J by 5 bases, with 7 bases of the junction left unmatched. The V gene's germline CDR1 is SGHNT and CDR2 YYREEE (reference sequence). Patients had resection in Japan or China between about 2014 and 2017. As to this clone: The antigen is not known.

Assay used: immunoSEQ multiplex PCR; TCRdb lists only in-frame clones, some missing. Of 4,000 to 5,000 clones in the sample, around 84% were seen once. The chain employs TRBV5-4 and TRBJ1-4; TRBD1 matches at 7 bases. The TCR comes from a person aged 65-85 years with lung adenocarcinoma. Specimen: FFPE minimally invasive lung adenocarcinoma tissue. The chain's CDR3 is CASSSPDRKNEKLFF. The CDR3 DNA reads as TGTGCCAGCAGCTCACCGGACAGGAAGAATGAAAAACTGTTTTTT.